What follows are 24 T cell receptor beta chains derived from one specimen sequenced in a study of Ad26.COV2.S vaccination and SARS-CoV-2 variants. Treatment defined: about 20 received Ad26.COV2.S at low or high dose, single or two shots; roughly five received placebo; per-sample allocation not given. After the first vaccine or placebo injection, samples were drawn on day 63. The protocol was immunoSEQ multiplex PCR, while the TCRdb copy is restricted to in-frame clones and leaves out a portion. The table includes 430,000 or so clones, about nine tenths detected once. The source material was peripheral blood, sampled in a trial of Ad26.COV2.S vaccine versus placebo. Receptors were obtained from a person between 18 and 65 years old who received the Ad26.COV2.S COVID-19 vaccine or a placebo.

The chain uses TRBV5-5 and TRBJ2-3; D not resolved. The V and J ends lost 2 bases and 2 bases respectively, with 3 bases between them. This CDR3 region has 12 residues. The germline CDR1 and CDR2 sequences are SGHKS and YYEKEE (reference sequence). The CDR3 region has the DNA TGTGCCAGCAGCTTTCCCACAGATACGCAGTATTTT. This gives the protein CASSFPTDTQYF. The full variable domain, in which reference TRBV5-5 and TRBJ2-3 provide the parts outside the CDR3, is DAGVTQSPTHLIKTRGQQVTLRCSPISGHKSVSWYQQVLGQGPQFIFQYYEKEERGRGNFPDRFSARQFPNYSSELNVNALLLGDSALYLCASSFPTDTQYFGPGTRLTVL.

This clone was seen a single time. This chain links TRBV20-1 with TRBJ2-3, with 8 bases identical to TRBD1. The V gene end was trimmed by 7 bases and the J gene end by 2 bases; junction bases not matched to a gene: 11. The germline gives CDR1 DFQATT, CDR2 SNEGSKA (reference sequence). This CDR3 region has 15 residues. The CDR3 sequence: CSVSTGQGNTDTQYF. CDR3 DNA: TGCAGTGTTAGTACCGGACAGGGAAACACAGATACGCAGTATTTT.

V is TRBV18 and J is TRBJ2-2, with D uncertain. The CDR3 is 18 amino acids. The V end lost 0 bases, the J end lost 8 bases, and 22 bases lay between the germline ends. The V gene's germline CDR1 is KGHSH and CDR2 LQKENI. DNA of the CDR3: TGTGCCAGCTCACCACCCCAGGCGATCGCAAAGCGATTGGGGGAGCTGTTTTTT. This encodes CASSPPQAIAKRLGELFF.

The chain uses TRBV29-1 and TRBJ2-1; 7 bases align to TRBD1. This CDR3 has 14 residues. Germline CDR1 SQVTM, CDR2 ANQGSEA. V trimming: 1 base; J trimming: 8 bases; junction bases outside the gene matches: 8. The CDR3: CSVEGTGSAYEQFF. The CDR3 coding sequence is TGCAGCGTTGAAGGGACAGGTTCAGCATATGAGCAGTTCTTC.

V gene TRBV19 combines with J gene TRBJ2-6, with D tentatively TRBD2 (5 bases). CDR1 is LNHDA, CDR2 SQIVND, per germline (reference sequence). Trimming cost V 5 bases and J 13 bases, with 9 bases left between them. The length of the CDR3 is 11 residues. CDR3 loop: CASSYPGVLTF. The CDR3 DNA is TGTGCCAGTAGTTATCCGGGAGTCCTGACTTTC.

The CDR3 spells CASSYPSGQGNSPLHF. The CDR3 nucleotides read TGTGCCAGCAGCTATCCTTCGGGACAGGGCAATTCACCCCTCCACTTT. The chain recombines TRBV11-2 with TRBJ1-6, with 9 positions matching TRBD1. CDR3 length: 16 residues. Unmatched junction bases numbered 8, after V lost 4 bases and J lost 7 bases. Germline lookup yields CDR1 SGHAT and CDR2 FQNNGV.

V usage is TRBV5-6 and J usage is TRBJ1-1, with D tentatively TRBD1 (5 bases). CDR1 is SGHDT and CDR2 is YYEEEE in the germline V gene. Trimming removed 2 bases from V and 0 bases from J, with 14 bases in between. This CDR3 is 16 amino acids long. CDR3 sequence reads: CASSLAAWGVNTEAFF. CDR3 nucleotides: TGTGCCAGCAGCTTAGCGGCGTGGGGGGTGAACACTGAAGCTTTCTTT.

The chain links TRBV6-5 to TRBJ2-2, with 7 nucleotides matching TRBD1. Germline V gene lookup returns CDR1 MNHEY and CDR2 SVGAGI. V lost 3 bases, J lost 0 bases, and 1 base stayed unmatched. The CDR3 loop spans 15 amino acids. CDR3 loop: CASSYQGANTGELFF. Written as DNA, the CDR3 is TGTGCCAGCAGTTATCAGGGGGCGAACACCGGGGAGCTGTTTTTT.

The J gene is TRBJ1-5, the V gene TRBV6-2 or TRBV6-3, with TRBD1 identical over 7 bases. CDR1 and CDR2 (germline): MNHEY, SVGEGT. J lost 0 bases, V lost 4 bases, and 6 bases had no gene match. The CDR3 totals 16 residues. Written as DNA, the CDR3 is TGTGCCAGCAGTTTCACAGGGGCCCTTAGCAATCAGCCCCAGCATTTT. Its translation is CASSFTGALSNQPQHF.

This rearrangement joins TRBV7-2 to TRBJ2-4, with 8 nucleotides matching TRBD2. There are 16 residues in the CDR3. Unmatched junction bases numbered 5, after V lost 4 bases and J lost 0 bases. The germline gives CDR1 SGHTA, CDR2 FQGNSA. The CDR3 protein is CASSSGGTVAKNIQYF. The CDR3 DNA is TGTGCCAGCAGCTCGGGGGGGACGGTAGCCAAAAACATTCAGTACTTC.

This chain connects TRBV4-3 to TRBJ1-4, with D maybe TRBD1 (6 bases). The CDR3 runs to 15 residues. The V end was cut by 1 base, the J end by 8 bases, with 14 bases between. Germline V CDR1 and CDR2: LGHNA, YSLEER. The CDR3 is CASSQGLAQGEKLFF. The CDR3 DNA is TGCGCCAGCAGCCAAGGCTTGGCACAGGGAGAAAAACTGTTTTTT.

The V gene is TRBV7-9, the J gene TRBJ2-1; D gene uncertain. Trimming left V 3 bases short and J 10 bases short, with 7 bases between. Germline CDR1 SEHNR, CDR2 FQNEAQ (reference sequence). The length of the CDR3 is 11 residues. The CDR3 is CASSLAVEQFF. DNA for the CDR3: TGTGCCAGCAGCTTGGCGGTGGAGCAGTTCTTC. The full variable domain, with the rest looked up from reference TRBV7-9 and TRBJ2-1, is DTGVSQNPRHKITKRGQNVTFRCDPISEHNRLYWYRQTLGQGPEFLTYFQNEAQLEKSRLLSDRFSAERPKGSFSTLEIQRTEQGDSAMYLCASSLAVEQFFGPGTRLTVL.

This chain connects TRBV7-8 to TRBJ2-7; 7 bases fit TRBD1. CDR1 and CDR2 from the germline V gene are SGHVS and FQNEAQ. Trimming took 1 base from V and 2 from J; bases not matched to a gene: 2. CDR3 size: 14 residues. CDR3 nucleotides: TGTGCCAGCAGCTTAGGGGACAGTACCTACGAGCAGTACTTC. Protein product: CASSLGDSTYEQYF.

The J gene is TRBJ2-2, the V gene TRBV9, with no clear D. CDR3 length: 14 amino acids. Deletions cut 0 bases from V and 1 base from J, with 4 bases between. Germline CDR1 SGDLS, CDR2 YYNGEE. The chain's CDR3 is CASSVARNTGELFF. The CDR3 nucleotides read TGTGCCAGCAGCGTAGCTAGGAACACCGGGGAGCTGTTTTTT.

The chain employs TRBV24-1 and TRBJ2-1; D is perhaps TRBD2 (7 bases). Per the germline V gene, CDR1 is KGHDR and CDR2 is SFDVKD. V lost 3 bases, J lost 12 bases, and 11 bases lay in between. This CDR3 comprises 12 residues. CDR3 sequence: CATSDRGTTQFF. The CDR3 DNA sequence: TGTGCCACCAGTGATAGGGGGACTACGCAGTTCTTC.

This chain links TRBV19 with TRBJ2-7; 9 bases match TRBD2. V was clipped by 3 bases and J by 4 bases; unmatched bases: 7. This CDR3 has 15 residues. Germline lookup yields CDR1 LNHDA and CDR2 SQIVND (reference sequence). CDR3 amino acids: CASSMSASGIYEQYF. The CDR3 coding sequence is TGTGCCAGTAGTATGTCGGCTAGCGGGATTTACGAGCAGTACTTC.

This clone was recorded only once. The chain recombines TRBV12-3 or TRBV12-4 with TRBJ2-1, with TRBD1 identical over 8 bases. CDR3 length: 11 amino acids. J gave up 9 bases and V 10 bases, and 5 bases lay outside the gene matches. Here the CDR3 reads CATGQGGEQFF. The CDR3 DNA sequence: TGTGCCACCGGACAGGGCGGTGAGCAGTTCTTC.

Here the CDR3 DNA reads TGTGCCTGGAGCGGAACGATAAGGGGTCGGGCTTTCTTT. Its translation is CAWSGTIRGRAFF. This rearrangement joins TRBV30 to TRBJ1-1; a weak D match, TRBD1 (5 bases). This CDR3 is built from 13 residues. Trimming took off 3 bases at V and 11 bases at J, with 19 bases between the two ends. Germline assignment: CDR1 GTSNPN and CDR2 SVGIG (reference sequence).

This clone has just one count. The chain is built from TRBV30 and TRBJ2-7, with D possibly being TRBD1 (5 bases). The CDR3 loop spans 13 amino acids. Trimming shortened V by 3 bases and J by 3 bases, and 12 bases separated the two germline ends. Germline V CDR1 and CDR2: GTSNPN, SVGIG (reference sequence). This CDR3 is CAWRFQGGYEQYF. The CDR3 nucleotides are TGTGCCTGGAGATTCCAGGGCGGCTACGAGCAGTACTTC.

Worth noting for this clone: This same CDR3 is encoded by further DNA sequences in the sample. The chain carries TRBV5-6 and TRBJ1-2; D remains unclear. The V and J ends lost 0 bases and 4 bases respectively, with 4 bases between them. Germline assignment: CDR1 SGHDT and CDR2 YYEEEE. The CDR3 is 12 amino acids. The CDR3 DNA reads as TGTGCCAGCAGCTTGGAGGGCTATGGCTACACCTTC. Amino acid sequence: CASSLEGYGYTF.

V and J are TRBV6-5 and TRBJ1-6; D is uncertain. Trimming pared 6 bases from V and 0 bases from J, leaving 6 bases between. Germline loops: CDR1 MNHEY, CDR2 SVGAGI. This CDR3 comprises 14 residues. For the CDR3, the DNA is TGTGCCAGCAGGGGGAACTCCTATAATTCACCCCTCCACTTT. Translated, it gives CASRGNSYNSPLHF.

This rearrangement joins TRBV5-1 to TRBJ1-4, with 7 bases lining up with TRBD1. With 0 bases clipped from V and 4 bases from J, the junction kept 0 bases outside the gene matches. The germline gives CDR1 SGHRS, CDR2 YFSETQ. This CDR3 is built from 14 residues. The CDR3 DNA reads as TGCGCCAGCAGCTTGGACAGGGGTAATGAAAAACTGTTTTTT. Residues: CASSLDRGNEKLFF.

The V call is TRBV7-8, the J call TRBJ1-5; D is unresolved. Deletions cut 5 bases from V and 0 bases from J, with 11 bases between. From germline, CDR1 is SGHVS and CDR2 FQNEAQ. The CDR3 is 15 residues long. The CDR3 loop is CASSTWTDSNQPQHF. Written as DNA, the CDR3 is TGTGCCAGCAGCACCTGGACGGATAGCAATCAGCCCCAGCATTTT.

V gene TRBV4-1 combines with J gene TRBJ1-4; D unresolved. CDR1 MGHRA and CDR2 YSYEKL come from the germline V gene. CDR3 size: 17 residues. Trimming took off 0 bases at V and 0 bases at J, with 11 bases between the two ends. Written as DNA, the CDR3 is TGCGCCAGCAGCCAAGAGGTTCTGGGCTCAACTAATGAAAAACTGTTTTTT. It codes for CASSQEVLGSTNEKLFF.